This T cell receptor (beta chain) was identified during a study of blood T cells in healthy people across ages (dated by TCRdb to between 2015 and 2017). With regard to the full study: In model experiments, template switching captured about one uniquely barcoded TCR beta cDNA molecule for every two T cells. To track age-related changes in TCR beta repertoire diversity, the study relied on deep sequencing normalized with unique cDNA molecular identifiers. The donors were divided into four age groups: young (average about 16 years), middle-aged (approximately 42), aged (around 67) and long-lived (approximately 74). To avoid experimental bias, donors of different ages were spread randomly across the sequencing lanes. Two additional independent replicas of 1 million unique cDNA reads from the same blood draw were analyzed for two donors (one aged 18 to 30 and one aged 80 or older). Study-level results and caveats: Compared with the aged group, the long-lived group had more naive CD4+ T cells, fewer expanded clones and increased TCR diversity, a pattern suggesting age selection. As age increased, observed TCR beta diversity per million T cells dropped in a roughly linear way, and a significant reduction was already evident by age about 40. Conclusive comparison of naive and antigen-experienced compartments was prevented by the profiling of bulk unsorted PBMCs. There was a strong correlation between observed TCR beta diversity and the percentage of naive T cells measured by flow cytometry. Because the CMV infection status of the donors was unknown, age-related changes in expanded clonotypes may potentially have been confounded. Total diversity estimates from one million sequenced T cells were considered lower bounds and underestimates.

Of note for this clonotype: This clone's antigen is unknown. No base quality information exists; no much larger clone differs at one position.

The donors were under 40 Caucasian individuals from Russia, aged 6 to 90 years, who were systemically healthy. Each donor gave ten milliliters of peripheral blood, collected into EDTA-treated Vacutainer tubes. PBMCs were isolated by Ficoll-Paque density-gradient centrifugation, with at least 6 million obtained per sample. Total RNA, at least 5.5 micrograms per sample, was extracted from PBMCs with Trizol reagent. The percentages of naive CD45RAhigh/CD27high T cells were determined by flow cytometry on a PBMC aliquot from every donor. There are 11 amino acids in the CDR3, from cysteine to phenylalanine inclusive. Solely the CDR3 DNA is kept, with 33 bases framed from the first base. V is clipped by 4 bases and J by 7 bases, and the sequence between their germline boundaries is 8 bases long. The CDR1 and CDR2 encoded by the germline V gene (reference sequence) are GTSNPN and SVGIG. Receptor amplification or capture employed 5' RACE. Sequencing instrument: Illumina HiSeq 2500. The second PCR ran for about 7 to 11 cycles and used a J-beta primer mix along with a sample-barcoded 5' primer. A unique molecular identifier was introduced onto each TCR beta cDNA molecule by a template-switch 5' adaptor carrying 12 random nucleotides. Each sample yielded at least 3 million CDR3-containing paired-end reads. The Mint cDNA synthesis kit, primed by a TRBC-specific oligonucleotide, was used to synthesize first-strand cDNA from all RNA. Following uracil-DNA glycosylase treatment, all cDNA underwent a first 18-cycle PCR with the universal primers M1SS and BC2_uni_R. The paper's processing steps were these. Each sample was normalized by randomly selecting 1 million high-quality reads, each carrying a distinct molecular identifier. Instead of being binned into consensus sequences, reads with shared molecular identifiers were discarded. MiTCR, set to a Q25 quality threshold and the strictest error-elimination algorithm, was used for CDR3 identification, clonotype clustering and error correction. Lower-bound total TCR beta diversity was estimated with a nonparametric unseen species model using Euler transformation. TCRdb cleaned the public reads at Q25 with fastp, built clones with MiXCR and kept in-frame beta chains. Each entry is one CDR3 protein sequence, shown with its most common DNA and genes. TCRdb, not the authors, supplied the V and J calls. For this sample the table gives 1.5 million to 2 million distinct CDR3 sequences, of which 28% were detected only once. The biggest ten clones account for more than 6% of the sample.

The chain was built from TRBV30 and TRBJ2-1, with no confident D gene call. This sequence originates from a woman in her thirties in good health. Specimen: blood. The DNA is as follows: TGTGCCTGGATAGTTTGGAATGAGCAGTTCTTC. Protein translation: CAWIVWNEQFF. Reference TRBV30 and TRBJ2-1 proteins supply the regions before and after the CDR3; the full variable domain is: SQTIHQWPATLVQPVGSPLSLECTVEGTSNPNLYWYRQAAGRGLQLLFYSVGIGQISSEVPQNLSASRPQDRQFILSSKKLLLSDSGFYLCAWIVWNEQFFGPGTRLTVL.